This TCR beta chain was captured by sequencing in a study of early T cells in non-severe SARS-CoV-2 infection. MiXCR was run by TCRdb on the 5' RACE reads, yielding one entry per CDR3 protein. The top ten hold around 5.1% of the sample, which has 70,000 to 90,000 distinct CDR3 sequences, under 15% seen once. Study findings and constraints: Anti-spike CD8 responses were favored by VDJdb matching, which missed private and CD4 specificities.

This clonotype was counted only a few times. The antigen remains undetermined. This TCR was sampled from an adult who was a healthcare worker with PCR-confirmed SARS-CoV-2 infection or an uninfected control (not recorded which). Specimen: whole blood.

The CDR3 DNA reads TGTGCCAGCGGGGATTGGGGCACAGATACGCAGTATTTT. Residues: CASGDWGTDTQYF. This chain connects TRBV11-2 to TRBJ2-3, with D hard to call. The CDR3 is made up of 13 amino acids. Trimming stripped 8 bases from V and 1 base from J, with 10 bases between. Looked up from germline, CDR1 is SGHAT and CDR2 is FQNNGV.